Listed below are T cell receptor beta chains from one sample, sequenced in a study of shared clonotypes between healthy human individuals. Only in-frame clones appear in the TCRdb table, and some are missing; sequencing was by immunoSEQ multiplex PCR. The top ten hold approximately 0.95% of the sample, which has about 1.1 million clones, 70% to 85% seen once. The source material was memory CD4+ T cells from PBMCs. These receptors were collected from a man aged 18 to 35 in good health. Some clones in this sample may be carry-over from other donors' samples. CDR3s include the opening cysteine and the closing phenylalanine or tryptophan. A D gene is named only where the DNA matches it firmly. Not all rows give a size; the values are once, few, many and, for expanded clones, a class.

v_gene: TRBV6-1
d_gene: -
abundance: few
j_gene: TRBJ2-3
CDR3aa: CASNRREGADTQYF
CDR3nt: TGTGCCAGCAATCGCAGGGAAGGGGCAGATACGCAGTATTTT

v_gene: TRBV5-5
d_gene: TRBD1
abundance: once
j_gene: TRBJ1-4
CDR3aa: CASSLAGGTGGEKLFF
CDR3nt: TGTGCCAGCAGCTTGGCCGGCGGGACAGGGGGAGAAAAACTGTTTTTT

v_gene: TRBV7-2
d_gene: -
abundance: few
j_gene: TRBJ1-2
CDR3aa: CASSLLREGYTF
CDR3nt: TGTGCCAGCAGCTTATTGCGGGAAGGCTACACCTTC

v_gene: TRBV28
d_gene: -
abundance: -
j_gene: TRBJ2-5
CDR3aa: CASSLAAGTQYF
CDR3nt: TGTGCCAGCAGTTTGGCCGCTGGCACCCAGTACTTC

v_gene: TRBV7-9
d_gene: -
abundance: -
j_gene: TRBJ2-1
CDR3aa: CASSLPLGSSYNEQFF
CDR3nt: TGTGCCAGCAGCTTACCGTTGGGGAGCTCCTACAATGAGCAGTTCTTC

v_gene: TRBV27
d_gene: TRBD1
abundance: -
j_gene: TRBJ1-6
CDR3aa: CASSRDSLRPLHF
CDR3nt: TGTGCCAGCAGCCGGGACAGCCTCCGGCCCCTCCACTTT

v_gene: TRBV28
d_gene: -
abundance: -
j_gene: TRBJ2-3
CDR3aa: CATWDRNTDTQYF
CDR3nt: TGTGCCACCTGGGACCGTAACACAGATACGCAGTATTTT

v_gene: TRBV6-5
d_gene: -
abundance: -
j_gene: TRBJ1-1
CDR3aa: CASRAGGLPEAFF
CDR3nt: TGTGCCAGCAGGGCGGGGGGGCTGCCTGAAGCTTTCTTT

v_gene: TRBV29-1
d_gene: -
abundance: -
j_gene: TRBJ1-1
CDR3aa: CSVRQVTEAFF
CDR3nt: TGCAGCGTGAGACAGGTCACTGAAGCTTTCTTT

v_gene: TRBV6-5
d_gene: TRBD2
abundance: -
j_gene: TRBJ2-5
CDR3aa: CASSSVASGKGETQYF
CDR3nt: TGTGCCAGCAGTTCCGTCGCTAGCGGGAAGGGAGAGACCCAGTACTTC